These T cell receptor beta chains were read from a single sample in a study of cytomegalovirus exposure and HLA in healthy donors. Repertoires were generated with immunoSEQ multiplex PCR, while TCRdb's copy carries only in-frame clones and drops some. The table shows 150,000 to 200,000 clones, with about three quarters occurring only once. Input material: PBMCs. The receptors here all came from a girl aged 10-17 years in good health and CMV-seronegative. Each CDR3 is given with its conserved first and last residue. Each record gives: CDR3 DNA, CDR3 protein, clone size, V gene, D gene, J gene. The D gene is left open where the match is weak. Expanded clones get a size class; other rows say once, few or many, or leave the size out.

DNA: TGCAGCGTTGTCTCAGGATCAAACTATGGCTACACCTTC; CDR3: CSVVSGSNYGYTF; size: NA; V: TRBV29-1; D: NA; J: TRBJ1-2
DNA: TGTGCCAGCAGCGGCGGGGGCTCCTCCTTGGGCAATCAGCCCCAGCATTTT; CDR3: CASSGGGSSLGNQPQHF; size: NA; V: TRBV4-2; D: NA; J: TRBJ1-5
DNA: TGTGCCAGCAAACCGGACAGAGAAGCTTTCTTT; CDR3: CASKPDREAFF; size: NA; V: TRBV6-1; D: NA; J: TRBJ1-1
DNA: TGTGCCATCAGTGAGGGAATGGTAGGACAGAAAGCTTTCTTT; CDR3: CAISEGMVGQKAFF; size: NA; V: TRBV10-3; D: NA; J: TRBJ1-1
DNA: TGCGCCAGCAGGTCGACAGGGGGATATGGCTACACCTTC; CDR3: CASRSTGGYGYTF; size: NA; V: TRBV4-1; D: TRBD1; J: TRBJ1-2
DNA: TGTGCCAGCAGCGGGACGGACTACACAGATACGCAGTATTTT; CDR3: CASSGTDYTDTQYF; size: NA; V: TRBV2; D: NA; J: TRBJ2-3
DNA: TGTGCCAGCAGTCCTGAGAGTTATAATTCACCCCTCCACTTT; CDR3: CASSPESYNSPLHF; size: NA; V: TRBV6-6; D: NA; J: TRBJ1-6
DNA: TGTGCCAGCAGTGAGGGACTGACAGTCTGGGTGGCCAAAAACATTCAGTACTTC; CDR3: CASSEGLTVWVAKNIQYF; size: NA; V: TRBV2; D: NA; J: TRBJ2-4
DNA: TGTGCTAGCAGCTTAGTGGAGACAGGGGGGGAGCAGTACTTC; CDR3: CASSLVETGGEQYF; size: NA; V: TRBV7-7; D: TRBD1; J: TRBJ2-7
DNA: TGTGCCAGCAGGGTAATGGGACAGGGGGCTGGAAACACCATATATTTT; CDR3: CASRVMGQGAGNTIYF; size: NA; V: TRBV5-6; D: TRBD1; J: TRBJ1-3
DNA: TGCGCCAGCAGCGGATTACAGGGGGCGGGCACTGAAGCTTTCTTT; CDR3: CASSGLQGAGTEAFF; size: NA; V: TRBV5-1; D: TRBD1; J: TRBJ1-1
DNA: TGCGCCAGCAGCTTGGAACTAGCGGGGGTTAGCACAGATACGCAGTATTTT; CDR3: CASSLELAGVSTDTQYF; size: NA; V: TRBV5-1; D: TRBD2; J: TRBJ2-3
DNA: TGTGCCAGCAGCTTAAATTGGGGCATCGGGAACACTGAAGCTTTCTTT; CDR3: CASSLNWGIGNTEAFF; size: NA; V: TRBV7-2; D: NA; J: TRBJ1-1
DNA: TGTGCCAGCAGTTTCTCACCGGGACAGGGATACACCATATATTTT; CDR3: CASSFSPGQGYTIYF; size: NA; V: TRBV6-6; D: TRBD1; J: TRBJ1-3
DNA: TGTGCCAGCAGCTTTGGCTTAGGGACAGGTGAAACTAAAGCTTTCTTT; CDR3: CASSFGLGTGETKAFF; size: NA; V: TRBV7-2; D: TRBD1; J: TRBJ1-1
DNA: TGTGCCAGCAGCCCAGGGGGAGCTGAAGCTTTCTTT; CDR3: CASSPGGAEAFF; size: NA; V: TRBV7-9; D: TRBD1; J: TRBJ1-1
DNA: TGCGCCAGCAGCTTCGGGACTAGCGGGGAAGAGACCCAGTACTTC; CDR3: CASSFGTSGEETQYF; size: NA; V: TRBV5-1; D: TRBD2; J: TRBJ2-5
DNA: TGTGCCAGCAGCTTGGGACTAGCGGGGGGCGGGCAGTCCTACGAGCAGTACTTC; CDR3: CASSLGLAGGGQSYEQYF; size: few; V: TRBV7-8; D: TRBD2; J: TRBJ2-7
DNA: TGTGCCAGCAGTCACAGGGGGGGCGGCACTGAAGCTTTCTTT; CDR3: CASSHRGGGTEAFF; size: NA; V: TRBV5-6; D: TRBD1; J: TRBJ1-1
DNA: TGCAGCGTCCTAACGGGAGCCAAAAACATTCAGTACTTC; CDR3: CSVLTGAKNIQYF; size: NA; V: TRBV29-1; D: NA; J: TRBJ2-4
DNA: TGTGCCAGCAGCTTAGCACTCAATGAGCAGTTCTTC; CDR3: CASSLALNEQFF; size: few; V: TRBV7-9; D: NA; J: TRBJ2-1
DNA: TGTGCCAGCAGCCCCAACCTGGGAGAGGCTTTCTTT; CDR3: CASSPNLGEAFF; size: NA; V: TRBV7-3; D: NA; J: TRBJ1-1
DNA: TGTGCCAGCAGCGCACAGGGGGCGGGAGGCTACACCTTC; CDR3: CASSAQGAGGYTF; size: NA; V: TRBV27; D: TRBD1; J: TRBJ1-2
DNA: TGTGCCAGCAGCCGAGCCTCGGAGGGAGGTCCCTATGGCTACACCTTC; CDR3: CASSRASEGGPYGYTF; size: NA; V: TRBV7-9; D: NA; J: TRBJ1-2
DNA: TGCAGCGGGGGACAGGACTATACCGAGCAGTACTTC; CDR3: CSGGQDYTEQYF; size: NA; V: TRBV29-1; D: TRBD1; J: TRBJ2-7
DNA: TGTGCCATCAGTGTTTCTAGCGGGGGCCTAACCGGGGAGCTGTTTTTT; CDR3: CAISVSSGGLTGELFF; size: NA; V: TRBV10-3; D: TRBD2; J: TRBJ2-2
DNA: TGTGCCAGCAGCGTAGCCGCTAGCGGGGGTGGTACAGATACGCAGTATTTT; CDR3: CASSVAASGGGTDTQYF; size: NA; V: TRBV9; D: TRBD2; J: TRBJ2-3
DNA: TGTGCCAGTAGTCGACAGGGGGTAGGTTCACCCCTCCACTTT; CDR3: CASSRQGVGSPLHF; size: NA; V: TRBV19; D: TRBD1; J: TRBJ1-6
DNA: TGTGCCAGCAGTTCTTACAGGGGATTGGGTTTCGGGAACACTGAAGCTTTCTTT; CDR3: CASSSYRGLGFGNTEAFF; size: few; V: TRBV28; D: TRBD1; J: TRBJ1-1
DNA: TGCGCCAGCAGCTCTGGCGGGGGGGCCTACAATGAGCAGTTCTTC; CDR3: CASSSGGGAYNEQFF; size: NA; V: TRBV5-1; D: TRBD2; J: TRBJ2-1
DNA: TGTGCCAGCAGTTTACACAACAGGGGTGTCACCGGGGAGCTGTTTTTT; CDR3: CASSLHNRGVTGELFF; size: NA; V: TRBV27; D: TRBD1; J: TRBJ2-2
DNA: TGCGCCAGCAGCCAAGATCAGTTAGGGGACAGTAATGAAAAACTGTTTTTT; CDR3: CASSQDQLGDSNEKLFF; size: NA; V: TRBV4-1; D: TRBD1; J: TRBJ1-4
DNA: TGTGCCAGCAAATCGGTGAACGAGCAGTACTTC; CDR3: CASKSVNEQYF; size: few; V: TRBV6-6; D: NA; J: TRBJ2-7
DNA: TGTGCCAGCTCAACAGGACGGTCGAACACTGAAGCTTTCTTT; CDR3: CASSTGRSNTEAFF; size: NA; V: TRBV18; D: NA; J: TRBJ1-1
DNA: TGTGCCAGCAGCTTGGGACTCCGGGGAGGGGAAGAGACCCAGTACTTC; CDR3: CASSLGLRGGEETQYF; size: NA; V: TRBV5-5; D: TRBD2; J: TRBJ2-5
DNA: TGTGCCTGGAGTGTCGGGGGGACTGGGGCCAACGTCCTGACTTTC; CDR3: CAWSVGGTGANVLTF; size: NA; V: TRBV30; D: TRBD2; J: TRBJ2-6
DNA: TGTGCCAGTAGTTCGCGGGGGAGCCCGGGTACGCAGTATTTT; CDR3: CASSSRGSPGTQYF; size: NA; V: TRBV19; D: TRBD2; J: TRBJ2-3
DNA: TGTGCCAGCGCCACCGTACACGGGACAGCCTTATACGAGCAGTACTTC; CDR3: CASATVHGTALYEQYF; size: NA; V: TRBV27; D: TRBD1; J: TRBJ2-7
DNA: TGTGCCTGGAGTGATGGGGCTGGGACCTATAATTCACCCCTCCACTTT; CDR3: CAWSDGAGTYNSPLHF; size: few; V: TRBV30; D: NA; J: TRBJ1-6
DNA: TGCAGCGTTACGATGTTAGCGGGACCCACCACAGATACGCAGTATTTT; CDR3: CSVTMLAGPTTDTQYF; size: once; V: TRBV29-1; D: TRBD2; J: TRBJ2-3
DNA: TGTGCCAGCAGCACAGGGGGGAGTGTGATGGACGAGCAGTACTTC; CDR3: CASSTGGSVMDEQYF; size: NA; V: TRBV9; D: TRBD1; J: TRBJ2-7
DNA: TGTGCCAGCAGCTCCCTCAAGGACGGACTGTCAGCAGCCCAGCATTTT; CDR3: CASSSLKDGLSAAQHF; size: NA; V: TRBV11-2; D: NA; J: TRBJ1-5
DNA: TGCGCCAGCAGCCCGGAAGGGGGTGAGACCCAGTACTTC; CDR3: CASSPEGGETQYF; size: once; V: TRBV5-1; D: NA; J: TRBJ2-5
DNA: TGTGCCAGCAGCCCCACGGGCGGGGCGCTGGAGCAGTACTTC; CDR3: CASSPTGGALEQYF; size: NA; V: TRBV6-5; D: NA; J: TRBJ2-7
DNA: TGTGCCACCAGCAGGGGGACAGGGGGAATACAAGAGACCCAGTACTTC; CDR3: CATSRGTGGIQETQYF; size: NA; V: TRBV15; D: TRBD1; J: TRBJ2-5
DNA: TGTGCCAGTAGTATAGACGGGGGAACCTACGAGCAGTACTTC; CDR3: CASSIDGGTYEQYF; size: NA; V: TRBV19; D: NA; J: TRBJ2-7
DNA: TGTGCCAGTATCAACGCGGGGGGAGACACTGAAGCTTTCTTT; CDR3: CASINAGGDTEAFF; size: few; V: TRBV19; D: NA; J: TRBJ1-1
DNA: TGTGCCAGCAGCCCCAGGACTAGCGGGGGTTCAGATACGCAGTATTTT; CDR3: CASSPRTSGGSDTQYF; size: NA; V: TRBV9; D: TRBD2; J: TRBJ2-3
DNA: TGCAGCGTCACGGACAGGGTAGGTGAAGCTTTCTTT; CDR3: CSVTDRVGEAFF; size: NA; V: TRBV29-1; D: TRBD1; J: TRBJ1-1
DNA: TGTGCCAGCAGCTTGGGGGGAGGGGAGGATTCACCCCTCCACTTT; CDR3: CASSLGGGEDSPLHF; size: NA; V: TRBV5-4; D: NA; J: TRBJ1-6
DNA: TGTGCCAGCAGCACTCCCGGGGGAATAAACGCCGGGGAGCTGTTTTTT; CDR3: CASSTPGGINAGELFF; size: NA; V: TRBV11-2; D: NA; J: TRBJ2-2
DNA: TGCGCCAGCAGCCGCACCGGGGAGCTGTTTTTT; CDR3: CASSRTGELFF; size: NA; V: TRBV5-1; D: NA; J: TRBJ2-2
DNA: TGCGCCAGCAGCTTAACAGGGATTGATGTGCGGGGGAGTAATGAAAAACTGTTTTTT; CDR3: CASSLTGIDVRGSNEKLFF; size: few; V: TRBV5-1; D: NA; J: TRBJ1-4
DNA: TGTGCCAGCAGTGCCCCGCGCGGATACTACGAGCAGTACTTC; CDR3: CASSAPRGYYEQYF; size: NA; V: TRBV2; D: NA; J: TRBJ2-7
DNA: TGTGCCAGCAGCTTAGGGGCGGGGGGAACAGATACGCAGTATTTT; CDR3: CASSLGAGGTDTQYF; size: few; V: TRBV11-2; D: TRBD2; J: TRBJ2-3
DNA: TGTGCCAGCAGCTTAGGAGCGGGGTCTAATTCACCCCTCCACTTT; CDR3: CASSLGAGSNSPLHF; size: NA; V: TRBV7-9; D: NA; J: TRBJ1-6
DNA: TGTGCCAGCAGTTACTCGAGAGCGGGGGCCAAAAACATTCAGTACTTC; CDR3: CASSYSRAGAKNIQYF; size: NA; V: TRBV6-5; D: TRBD2; J: TRBJ2-4
DNA: TGTGCCACCCAGTCTGGCTTGAACACTGAAGCTTTCTTT; CDR3: CATQSGLNTEAFF; size: few; V: TRBV14; D: NA; J: TRBJ1-1
DNA: TGCGCCAGCACAGATACAGGGAGGAACACCGGGGAGCTGTTTTTT; CDR3: CASTDTGRNTGELFF; size: NA; V: TRBV5-1; D: NA; J: TRBJ2-2
DNA: TGTGCCAGCACCCCAAACGTTGAGGCCTACGAGCAGTACTTC; CDR3: CASTPNVEAYEQYF; size: NA; V: TRBV6-1; D: NA; J: TRBJ2-7